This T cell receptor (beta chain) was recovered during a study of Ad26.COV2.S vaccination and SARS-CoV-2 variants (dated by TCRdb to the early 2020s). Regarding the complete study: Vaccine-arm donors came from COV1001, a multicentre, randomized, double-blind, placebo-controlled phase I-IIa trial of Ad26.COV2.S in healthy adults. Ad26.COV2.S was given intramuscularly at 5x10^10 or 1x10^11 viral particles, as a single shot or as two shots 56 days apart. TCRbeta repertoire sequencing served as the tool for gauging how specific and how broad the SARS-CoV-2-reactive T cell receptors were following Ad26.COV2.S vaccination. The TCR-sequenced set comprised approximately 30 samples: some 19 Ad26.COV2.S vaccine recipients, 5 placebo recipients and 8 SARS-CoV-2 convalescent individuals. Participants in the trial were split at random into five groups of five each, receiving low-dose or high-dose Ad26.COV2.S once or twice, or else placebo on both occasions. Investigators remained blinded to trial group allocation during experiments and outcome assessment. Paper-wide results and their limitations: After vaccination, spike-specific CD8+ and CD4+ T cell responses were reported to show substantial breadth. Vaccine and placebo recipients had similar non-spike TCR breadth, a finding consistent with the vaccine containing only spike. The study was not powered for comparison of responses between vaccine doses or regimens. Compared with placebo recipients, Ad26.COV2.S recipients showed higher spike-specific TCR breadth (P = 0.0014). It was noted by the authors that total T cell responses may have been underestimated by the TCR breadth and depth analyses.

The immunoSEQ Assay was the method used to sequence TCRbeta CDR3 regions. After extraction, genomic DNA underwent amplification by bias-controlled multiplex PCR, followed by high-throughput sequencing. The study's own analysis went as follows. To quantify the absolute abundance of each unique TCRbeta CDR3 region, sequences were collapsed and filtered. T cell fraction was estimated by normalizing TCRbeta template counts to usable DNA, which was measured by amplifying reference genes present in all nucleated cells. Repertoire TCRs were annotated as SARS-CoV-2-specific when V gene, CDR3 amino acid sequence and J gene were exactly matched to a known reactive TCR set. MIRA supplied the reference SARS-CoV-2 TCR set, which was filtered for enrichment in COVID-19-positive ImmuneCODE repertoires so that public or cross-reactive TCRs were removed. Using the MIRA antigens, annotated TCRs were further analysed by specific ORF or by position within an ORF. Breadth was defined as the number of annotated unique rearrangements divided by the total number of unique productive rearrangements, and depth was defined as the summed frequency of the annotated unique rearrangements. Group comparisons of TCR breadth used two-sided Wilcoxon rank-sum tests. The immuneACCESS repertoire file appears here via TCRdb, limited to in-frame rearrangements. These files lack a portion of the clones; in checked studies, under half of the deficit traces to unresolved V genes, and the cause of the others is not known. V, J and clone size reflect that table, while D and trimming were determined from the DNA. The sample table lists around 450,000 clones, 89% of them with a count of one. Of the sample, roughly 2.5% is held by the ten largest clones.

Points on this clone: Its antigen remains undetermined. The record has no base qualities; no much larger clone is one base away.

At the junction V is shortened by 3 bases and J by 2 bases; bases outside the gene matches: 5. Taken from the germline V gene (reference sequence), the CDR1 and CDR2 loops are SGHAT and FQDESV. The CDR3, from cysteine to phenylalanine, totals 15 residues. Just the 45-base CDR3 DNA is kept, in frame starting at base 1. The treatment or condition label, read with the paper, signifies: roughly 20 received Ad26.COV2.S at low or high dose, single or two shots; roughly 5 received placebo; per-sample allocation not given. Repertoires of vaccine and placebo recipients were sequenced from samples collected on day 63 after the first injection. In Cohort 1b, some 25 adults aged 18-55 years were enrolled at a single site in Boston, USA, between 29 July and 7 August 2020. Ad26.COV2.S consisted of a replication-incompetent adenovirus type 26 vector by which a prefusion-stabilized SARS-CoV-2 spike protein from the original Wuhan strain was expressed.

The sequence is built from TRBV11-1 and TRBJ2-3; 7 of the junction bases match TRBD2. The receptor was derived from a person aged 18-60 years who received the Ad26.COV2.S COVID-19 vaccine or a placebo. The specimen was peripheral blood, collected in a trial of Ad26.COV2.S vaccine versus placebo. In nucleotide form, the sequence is TGTGCCAGCAGCTTCGGGACTACGCCCACAGATACGCAGTATTTT. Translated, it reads CASSFGTTPTDTQYF.